This TCR beta chain is drawn from a study of glioma-infiltrating T cells after dendritic cell vaccination. For the study at large: Monocyte-derived dendritic cells, cultured less than 8 days with IL-4 and GM-CSF, were pulsed with autologous tumor lysate. Patients received three intradermal dendritic cell vaccine injections at biweekly intervals.

Indicated time point: after dendritic cell vaccination, including at tumor progression/relapse. From germline, CDR1 is GTSNPN and CDR2 SVGIG (reference sequence). The CDR3 is 17 amino acids. Trimming left V 2 bases short and J 8 bases short, with 24 bases between. TCRB CDR3 was amplified from 2 ug genomic DNA or less. This table comes from immunoSEQ multiplex PCR, and its TCRdb copy is limited to in-frame clones, with some not included. In the table there are 65,000 or so clones, roughly 86% of which are singletons. Specimen: blood, collected after dendritic cell vaccination. This clonotype originated in a human donor with glioblastoma. This chain uses TRBV30 with TRBJ1-4; no definite D call. The CDR3 is CAWSPPGFGQGGEKLFF. The CDR3 DNA sequence: TGTGCCTGGAGTCCCCCGGGATTCGGTCAAGGAGGGGAAAAACTGTTTTTT. The whole variable domain, remainder taken from reference TRBV30 and TRBJ1-4, is SQTIHQWPATLVQPVGSPLSLECTVEGTSNPNLYWYRQAAGRGLQLLFYSVGIGQISSEVPQNLSASRPQDRQFILSSKKLLLSDSGFYLCAWSPPGFGQGGEKLFFGSGTQLSVL.